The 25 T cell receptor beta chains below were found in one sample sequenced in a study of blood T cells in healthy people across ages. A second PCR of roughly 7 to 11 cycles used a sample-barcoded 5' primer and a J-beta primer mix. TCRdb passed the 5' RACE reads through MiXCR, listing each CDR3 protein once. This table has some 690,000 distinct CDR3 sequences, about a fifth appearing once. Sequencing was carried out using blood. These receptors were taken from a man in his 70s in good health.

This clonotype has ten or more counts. CDR3 nucleotides: TGCAGCGTTGAGGGGGGGGATACGCAGTATTTT. It encodes CSVEGGDTQYF. The V and J genes are TRBV29-1 and TRBJ2-3; TRBD2 matches at 7 bases. This CDR3 has 11 amino acids. In germline, CDR1 is SQVTM, CDR2 ANQGSEA. With V trimmed by 3 bases and J by 6 bases, 0 bases remained unmatched.

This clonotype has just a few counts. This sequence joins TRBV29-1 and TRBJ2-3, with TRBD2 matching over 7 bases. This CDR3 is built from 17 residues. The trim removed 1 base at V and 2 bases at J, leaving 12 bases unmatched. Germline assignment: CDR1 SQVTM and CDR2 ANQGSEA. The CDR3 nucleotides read TGCAGCGTTGAAGCCCTCCGCGGGAGCGGACTCACAGATACGCAGTATTTT. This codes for CSVEALRGSGLTDTQYF.

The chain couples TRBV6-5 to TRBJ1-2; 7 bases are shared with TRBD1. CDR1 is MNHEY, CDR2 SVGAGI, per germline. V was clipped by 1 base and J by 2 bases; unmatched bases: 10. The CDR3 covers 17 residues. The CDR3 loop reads CASSYWTTPDRNYGYTF. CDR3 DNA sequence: TGTGCCAGCAGTTACTGGACCACCCCGGACAGGAACTATGGCTACACCTTC.

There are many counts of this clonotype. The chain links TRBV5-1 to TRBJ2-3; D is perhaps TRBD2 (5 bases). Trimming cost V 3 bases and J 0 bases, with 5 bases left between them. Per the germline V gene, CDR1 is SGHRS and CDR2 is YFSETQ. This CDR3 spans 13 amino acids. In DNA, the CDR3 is TGCGCCAGCAGCTGGACTAGCACAGATACGCAGTATTTT. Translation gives CASSWTSTDTQYF.

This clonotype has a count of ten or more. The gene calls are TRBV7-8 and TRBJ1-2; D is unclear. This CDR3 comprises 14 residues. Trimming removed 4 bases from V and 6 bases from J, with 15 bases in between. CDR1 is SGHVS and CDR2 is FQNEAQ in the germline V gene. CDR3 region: CASSSPLGPNGYTF. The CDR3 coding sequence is TGTGCCAGCAGCTCCCCTCTAGGGCCCAATGGCTACACCTTC. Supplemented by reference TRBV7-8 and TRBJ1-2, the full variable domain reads GAGVSQSPRYKVAKRGQDVALRCDPISGHVSLFWYQQALGQGPEFLTYFQNEAQLDKSGLPSDRFFAERPEGSVSTLKIQRTQQEDSAVYLCASSSPLGPNGYTFGSGTRLTVV.

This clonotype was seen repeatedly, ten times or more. CDR3 residues: CASSFYGTSTDTQYF. For the CDR3, the DNA is TGTGCCAGCAGTTTCTACGGTACTAGCACAGATACGCAGTATTTT. The chain employs TRBV12-3 or TRBV12-4 and TRBJ2-3; no firm D call. This CDR3 comprises 15 residues. V was pared by 3 bases and J by 0 bases, with 10 bases between.

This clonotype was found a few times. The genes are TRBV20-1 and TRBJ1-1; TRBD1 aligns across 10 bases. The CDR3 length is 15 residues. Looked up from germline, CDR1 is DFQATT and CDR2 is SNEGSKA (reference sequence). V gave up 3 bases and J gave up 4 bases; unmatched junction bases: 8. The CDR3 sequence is CSASMTGGSGTEAFF. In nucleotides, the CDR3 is TGCAGTGCTAGTATGACAGGGGGCTCGGGCACTGAAGCTTTCTTT.

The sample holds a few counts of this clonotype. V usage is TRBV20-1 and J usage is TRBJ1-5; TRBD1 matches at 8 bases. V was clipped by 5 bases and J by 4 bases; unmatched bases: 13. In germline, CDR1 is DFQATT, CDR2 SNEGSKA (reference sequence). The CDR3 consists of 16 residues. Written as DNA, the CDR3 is TGCAGTGCTTACCCGGGAACAGGGGGTTTTAATCAGCCCCAGCATTTT. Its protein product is CSAYPGTGGFNQPQHF.

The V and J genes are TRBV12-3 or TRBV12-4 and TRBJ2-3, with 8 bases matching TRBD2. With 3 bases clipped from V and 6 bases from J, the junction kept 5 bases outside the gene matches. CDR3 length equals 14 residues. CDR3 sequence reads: CASSFSGDSDTQYF. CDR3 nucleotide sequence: TGTGCCAGCAGTTTTAGCGGGGATTCGGATACGCAGTATTTT.

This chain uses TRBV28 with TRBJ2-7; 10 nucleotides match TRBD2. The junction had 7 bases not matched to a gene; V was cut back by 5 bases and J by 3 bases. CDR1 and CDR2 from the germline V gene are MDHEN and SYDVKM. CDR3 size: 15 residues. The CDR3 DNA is TGTGCCAGCAGTGCACTAGCGGGGACTTACTACGAGCAGTACTTC. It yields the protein CASSALAGTYYEQYF.

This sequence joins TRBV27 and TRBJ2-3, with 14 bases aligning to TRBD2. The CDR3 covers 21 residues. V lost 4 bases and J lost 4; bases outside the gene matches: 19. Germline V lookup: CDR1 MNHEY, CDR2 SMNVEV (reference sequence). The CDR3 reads CASSSHYLGTSGGIGSDTQYF. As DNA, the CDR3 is TGTGCCAGCAGTTCACATTACCTCGGGACTAGCGGGGGAATAGGGTCAGATACGCAGTATTTT.

CDR3 amino acids: CASGRGSEQYF. CDR3 sequence (DNA): TGTGCCAGCGGTCGGGGTTCGGAGCAGTACTTC. The rearrangement links TRBV6-1 to TRBJ2-7; D is possibly TRBD2 (5 bases). The CDR3 has 11 residues. The germline CDR1 and CDR2 sequences are MNHNS and SASEGT. Trimming stripped 8 bases from V and 7 bases from J, with 12 bases between.

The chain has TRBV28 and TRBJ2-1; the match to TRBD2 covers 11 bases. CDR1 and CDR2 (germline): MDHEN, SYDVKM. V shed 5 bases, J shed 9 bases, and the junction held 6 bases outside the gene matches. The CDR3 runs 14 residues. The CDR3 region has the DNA TGTGCCAGCAGTCCCCTAGCGGGGGGTGGTGAGCAGTTCTTC. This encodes CASSPLAGGGEQFF.

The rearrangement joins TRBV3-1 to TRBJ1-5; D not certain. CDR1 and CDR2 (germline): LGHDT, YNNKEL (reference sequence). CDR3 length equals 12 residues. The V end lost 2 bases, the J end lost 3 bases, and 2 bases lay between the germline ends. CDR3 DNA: TGTGCCAGCAGCCAACACAATCAGCCCCAGCATTTT. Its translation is CASSQHNQPQHF. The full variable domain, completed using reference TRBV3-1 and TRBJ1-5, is DTAVSQTPKYLVTQMGNDKSIKCEQNLGHDTMYWYKQDSKKFLKIMFSYNNKELIINETVPNRFSPKSPDKAHLNLHINSLELGDSAVYFCASSQHNQPQHFGDGTRLSIL.

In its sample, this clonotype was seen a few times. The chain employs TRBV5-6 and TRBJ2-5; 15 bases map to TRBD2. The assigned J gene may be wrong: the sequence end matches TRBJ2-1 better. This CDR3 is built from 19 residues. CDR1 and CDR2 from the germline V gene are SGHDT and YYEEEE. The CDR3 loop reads CASSSWTSGRAVGYNEQFF. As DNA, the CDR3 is TGTGCCAGCAGCTCCTGGACTAGCGGGAGGGCCGTTGGCTACAATGAGCAGTTCTTC.

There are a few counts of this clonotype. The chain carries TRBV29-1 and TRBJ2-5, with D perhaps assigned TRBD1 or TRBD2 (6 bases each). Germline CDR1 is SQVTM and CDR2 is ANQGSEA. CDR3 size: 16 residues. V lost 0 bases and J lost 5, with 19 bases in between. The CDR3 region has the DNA TGCAGCGTTGAAGATCCCAGGGGAGGCTCCCATGAGACCCAGTACTTC. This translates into CSVEDPRGGSHETQYF.

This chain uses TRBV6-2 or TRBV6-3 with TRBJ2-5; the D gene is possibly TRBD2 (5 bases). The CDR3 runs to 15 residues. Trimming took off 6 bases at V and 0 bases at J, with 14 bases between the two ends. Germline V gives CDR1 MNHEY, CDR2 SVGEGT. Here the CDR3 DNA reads TGTGCCAGCAGCCTTCGGGGAGCGTACCAAGAGACCCAGTACTTC. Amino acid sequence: CASSLRGAYQETQYF.

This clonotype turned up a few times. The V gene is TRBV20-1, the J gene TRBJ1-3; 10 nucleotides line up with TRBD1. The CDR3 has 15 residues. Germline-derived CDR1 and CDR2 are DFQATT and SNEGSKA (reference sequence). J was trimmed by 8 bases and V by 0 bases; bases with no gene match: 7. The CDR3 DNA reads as TGCAGTGCTAGAGATCTGGACAGGGGGTTAGACACCATATATTTT. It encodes CSARDLDRGLDTIYF.

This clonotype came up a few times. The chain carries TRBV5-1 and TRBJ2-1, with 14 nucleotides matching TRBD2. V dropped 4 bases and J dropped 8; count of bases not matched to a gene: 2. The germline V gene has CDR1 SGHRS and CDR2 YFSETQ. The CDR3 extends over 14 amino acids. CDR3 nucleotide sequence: TGCGCCAGCAGCGGGACTAGCGGGGGTGATGAGCAGTTCTTC. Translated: CASSGTSGGDEQFF.

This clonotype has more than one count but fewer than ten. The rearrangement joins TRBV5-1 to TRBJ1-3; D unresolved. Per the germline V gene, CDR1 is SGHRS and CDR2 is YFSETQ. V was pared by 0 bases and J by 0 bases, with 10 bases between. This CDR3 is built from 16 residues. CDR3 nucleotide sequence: TGCGCCAGCAGCTTGGCCGTTGGGAACTCTGGAAACACCATATATTTT. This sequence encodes CASSLAVGNSGNTIYF.

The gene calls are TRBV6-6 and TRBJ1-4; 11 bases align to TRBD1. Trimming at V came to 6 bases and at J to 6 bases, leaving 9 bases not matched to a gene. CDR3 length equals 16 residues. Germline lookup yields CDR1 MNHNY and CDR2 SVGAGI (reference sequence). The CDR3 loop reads CASRWTGGSEDEKLFF. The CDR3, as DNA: TGTGCCAGCAGGTGGACAGGGGGCTCTGAGGATGAAAAACTGTTTTTT.

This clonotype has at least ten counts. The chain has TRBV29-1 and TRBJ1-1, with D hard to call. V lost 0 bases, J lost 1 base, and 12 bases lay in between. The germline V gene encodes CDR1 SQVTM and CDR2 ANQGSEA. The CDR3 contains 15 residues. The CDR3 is CSVEDLGVGNTEAFF. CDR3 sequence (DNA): TGCAGCGTTGAAGATCTGGGAGTGGGGAACACTGAAGCTTTCTTT. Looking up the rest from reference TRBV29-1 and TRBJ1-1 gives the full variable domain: SAVISQKPSRDICQRGTSLTIQCQVDSQVTMMFWYRQQPGQSLTLIATANQGSEATYESGFVIDKFPISRPNLTFSTLTVSNMSPEDSSIYLCSVEDLGVGNTEAFFGQGTRLTVV.

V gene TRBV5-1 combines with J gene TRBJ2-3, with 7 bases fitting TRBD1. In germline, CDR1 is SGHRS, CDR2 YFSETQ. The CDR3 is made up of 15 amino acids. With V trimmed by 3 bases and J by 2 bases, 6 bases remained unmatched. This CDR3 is CASSSQGSLTDTQYF. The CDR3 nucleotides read TGCGCCAGCAGCTCACAGGGGTCTCTCACAGATACGCAGTATTTT.

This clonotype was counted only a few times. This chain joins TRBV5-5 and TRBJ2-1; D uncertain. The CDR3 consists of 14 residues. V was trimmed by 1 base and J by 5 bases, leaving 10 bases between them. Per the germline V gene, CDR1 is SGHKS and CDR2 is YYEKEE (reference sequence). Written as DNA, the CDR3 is TGTGCCAGCAGCTTGTCCCTCACGGACAATGAGCAGTTCTTC. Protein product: CASSLSLTDNEQFF.

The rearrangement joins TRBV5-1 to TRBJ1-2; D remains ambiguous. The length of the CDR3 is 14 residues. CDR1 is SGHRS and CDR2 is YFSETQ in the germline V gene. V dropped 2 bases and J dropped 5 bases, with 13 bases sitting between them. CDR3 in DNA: TGCGCCAGCAGCTTAAATGACCGGCGGTATGGCTACACCTTC. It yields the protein CASSLNDRRYGYTF. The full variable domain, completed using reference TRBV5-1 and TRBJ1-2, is KAGVTQTPRYLIKTRGQQVTLSCSPISGHRSVSWYQQTPGQGLQFLFEYFSETQRNKGNFPGRFSGRQFSNSRSEMNVSTLELGDSALYLCASSLNDRRYGYTFGSGTRLTVV.